A selection of T cell receptor beta chains follows, all from one sample in a study of OX40 agonist ivuxolimab in advanced cancers. Method: immunoSEQ multiplex PCR; TCRdb's copy keeps in-frame clones and lacks some. This sample yields more than 35,000 clones, of which about four fifths are seen a single time; less than 20% belongs to the top ten. The sequencing used CD4+ or CD8+ T cells sorted from blood, collected in a trial of the OX40 agonist ivuxolimab. The source of these receptors is an adult with an advanced solid tumor such as melanoma, head and neck, liver or kidney cancer. Both conserved end residues are part of each CDR3. Fields, in order: V gene, J gene, clone size, D gene, CDR3 protein, CDR3 DNA. The D gene is left open where the match is weak. A clone size is listed for some rows: how often the clone was seen (once, few, many), or a class if it is expanded.

TRBV10-1,TRBJ2-1,NA,NA,CASSEDQGSYNEQFF,TGCGCCAGCAGTGAAGATCAGGGCTCCTACAATGAGCAGTTCTTC
TRBV6-5,TRBJ2-1,NA,NA,CASSYSGRGLEQFF,TGTGCCAGCAGTTACTCCGGGAGGGGGCTTGAGCAGTTCTTC
TRBV7-8,TRBJ2-7,once,NA,CASSPRQGGQEQYF,TGTGCCAGCAGCCCGCGGCAGGGGGGACAGGAGCAGTACTTC
TRBV18,TRBJ2-3,NA,TRBD1,CASSPRQGQGTDTQYF,TGTGCCAGCTCACCTCGTCAAGGACAGGGCACAGATACGCAGTATTTT
TRBV27,TRBJ2-1,NA,TRBD1,CASSPWDRVNEQFF,TGTGCCAGCAGTCCCTGGGACAGAGTAAATGAGCAGTTCTTC
TRBV11-2,TRBJ2-2,NA,NA,CASSLSQGLATGELFF,TGTGCCAGCAGCTTATCACAGGGACTTGCCACCGGGGAGCTGTTTTTT
TRBV21-1,TRBJ2-1,NA,NA,CASSKSSVGNEQFF,TGTGCCAGCAGCAAGTCTAGTGTAGGAAATGAGCAGTTCTTC
TRBV7-8,TRBJ2-5,NA,NA,CASSLARWGGPDQETQYF,TGTGCCAGCAGCTTAGCGCGGTGGGGGGGGCCGGATCAAGAGACCCAGTACTTC
TRBV20-1,TRBJ1-1,NA,NA,CSARSGEAFF,TGCAGTGCTAGGTCCGGTGAAGCTTTCTTT
TRBV30,TRBJ2-5,NA,NA,CAWMGEVQETQYF,TGTGCCTGGATGGGGGAGGTGCAAGAGACCCAGTACTTC
TRBV29-1,TRBJ2-1,NA,NA,CSGEGGSYNEQFF,TGCAGCGGGGAAGGGGGCTCCTACAATGAGCAGTTCTTC
TRBV29-1,TRBJ1-2,NA,NA,CSVDQSINYGYTF,TGCAGCGTTGATCAGTCTATTAACTATGGCTACACCTTC
TRBV5-6,TRBJ1-3,once,TRBD1,CASSPDRAGNTIYF,TGTGCCAGCAGCCCGGACAGGGCTGGAAACACCATATATTTT
TRBV4-1,TRBJ2-7,NA,NA,CASSQDTGTISYEQYF,TGCGCCAGCAGCCAAGATACAGGGACGATATCCTACGAGCAGTACTTC
TRBV5-1,TRBJ1-1,NA,NA,CASSYFSGTEAFF,TGCGCCAGCAGCTATTTCTCGGGCACTGAAGCTTTCTTT
TRBV7-8,TRBJ2-1,once,TRBD1,CASSSRQGLSYNEQFF,TGTGCCAGCAGCTCCAGACAGGGGCTATCCTACAATGAGCAGTTCTTC
TRBV5-4,TRBJ2-7,NA,NA,CASTPGRTYEQYF,TGTGCCAGCACCCCGGGACGAACCTACGAGCAGTACTTC
TRBV15,TRBJ1-1,NA,NA,CATSRVGGQSTEAFF,TGTGCCACCAGCAGAGTCGGAGGACAAAGCACTGAAGCTTTCTTT
TRBV27,TRBJ2-1,once,TRBD2,CASSLLAGGPNEQFF,TGTGCCAGCAGTTTGTTAGCGGGAGGTCCCAATGAGCAGTTCTTC
TRBV28,TRBJ2-2,few,NA,CASSPFGRYSNTGELFF,TGTGCCAGCAGTCCCTTTGGTCGCTACTCGAACACCGGGGAGCTGTTTTTT
TRBV19,TRBJ1-2,NA,NA,CASSIVREVDYGYTF,TGTGCCAGTAGTATAGTCAGGGAGGTGGACTATGGCTACACCTTC